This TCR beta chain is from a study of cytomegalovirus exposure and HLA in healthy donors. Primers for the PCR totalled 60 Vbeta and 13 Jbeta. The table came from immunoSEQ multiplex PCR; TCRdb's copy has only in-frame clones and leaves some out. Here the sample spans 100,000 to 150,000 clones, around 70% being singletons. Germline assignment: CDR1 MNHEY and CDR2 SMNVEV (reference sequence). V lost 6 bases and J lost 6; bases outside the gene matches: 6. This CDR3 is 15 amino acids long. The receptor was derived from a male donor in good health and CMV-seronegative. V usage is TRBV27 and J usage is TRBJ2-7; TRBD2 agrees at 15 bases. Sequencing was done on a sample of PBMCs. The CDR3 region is CASRPGLAGGPEQYF. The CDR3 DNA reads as TGTGCCAGCAGACCCGGACTAGCGGGGGGGCCCGAGCAGTACTTC.